This T cell receptor (beta chain) was obtained from a study of cytomegalovirus exposure and HLA in healthy donors. Trimming took 0 bases from V and 0 from J; bases not matched to a gene: 6. This CDR3 has 18 residues. Germline-derived CDR1 and CDR2 are MGHRA and YSYEKL. 13 Jbeta primers and 60 Vbeta primers were used for the PCR. Libraries were prepared by immunoSEQ multiplex PCR; TCRdb keeps only in-frame clonotypes and omits some of them. In the table there are approximately 170,000 clones, 80% of which are singletons. Material for sequencing was PBMCs. The TCR originated in a human donor in good health. This rearrangement joins TRBV4-1 to TRBJ2-3; 10 bases fit TRBD2. The CDR3 reads CASSQDTLAGASTDTQYF. For the CDR3, the DNA is TGCGCCAGCAGCCAAGATACGCTAGCGGGGGCAAGCACAGATACGCAGTATTTT.